The 28 T cell receptor beta chains given below trace back to one sample, sequenced in a study of cytomegalovirus exposure and HLA in healthy donors. With 60 Vbeta and 13 Jbeta primers, the PCR was carried out. Libraries were prepared by immunoSEQ multiplex PCR; TCRdb keeps only in-frame clonotypes and omits some of them. The table lists roughly 190,000 clones, roughly 80% of them singletons. Material: PBMCs. These receptors were collected from a young woman in good health and CMV-seronegative.

The J gene is TRBJ1-2, the V gene TRBV30; D is unresolved. Trimming cost V 0 bases and J 6 bases, with 5 bases left between them. The CDR3 covers 11 residues. CDR1 is GTSNPN, CDR2 SVGIG, per germline (reference sequence). DNA for the CDR3: TGTGCCTGGAGTGTATTTAATGGCTACACCTTC. Its translation: CAWSVFNGYTF. Complete variable domain (other parts from reference TRBV30 and TRBJ1-2): SQTIHQWPATLVQPVGSPLSLECTVEGTSNPNLYWYRQAAGRGLQLLFYSVGIGQISSEVPQNLSASRPQDRQFILSSKKLLLSDSGFYLCAWSVFNGYTFGSGTRLTVV.

V usage is TRBV6-5 and J usage is TRBJ2-5, with 8 bases aligning to TRBD1. CDR1 MNHEY and CDR2 SVGAGI come from the germline V gene. V lost 5 bases, J lost 1 base, and 6 bases stayed unmatched. The CDR3 is 15 amino acids. CDR3 amino acids: CASSTRTGPQETQYF. In nucleotides, the CDR3 is TGTGCCAGCAGTACCCGGACAGGGCCCCAAGAGACCCAGTACTTC.

The chain carries TRBV19 and TRBJ2-2; TRBD2 aligns across 11 bases. The J segment lost 5 bases and the V segment lost 2 bases, leaving 4 bases of the junction unmatched. The CDR3 is made up of 16 amino acids. Per germline, CDR1 LNHDA and CDR2 SQIVND (reference sequence). The CDR3 region is CASSIWLAGGTGELFF. For the CDR3, the DNA is TGTGCCAGTAGTATATGGCTAGCGGGAGGTACCGGGGAGCTGTTTTTT.

The chain combines TRBV28 with TRBJ2-1; tentative D call: TRBD1 (6 bases). Trimming pared 5 bases from V and 8 bases from J, leaving 16 bases between. The germline gives CDR1 MDHEN, CDR2 SYDVKM. The CDR3 extends over 14 amino acids. The CDR3 DNA reads TGTGCCAGCAGTCGGACAGATTTATGGTATGAGCAGTTCTTC. It yields the protein CASSRTDLWYEQFF.

The chain joins TRBV27 to TRBJ1-4; TRBD1 matches 7 bases. There are 15 residues in the CDR3. Germline trimming cut 7 bases from V and 4 bases from J; bases unmatched to any gene: 9. Germline CDR1 reads MNHEY; CDR2 reads SMNVEV (reference sequence). The DNA for the CDR3 is TGTGCCAGCAATAGCTGGACAGGACGTAATGAAAAACTGTTTTTT. Residues: CASNSWTGRNEKLFF.

The chain joins TRBV19 to TRBJ2-3; 9 nucleotides line up with TRBD1. CDR1 and CDR2 from the germline V gene are LNHDA and SQIVND (reference sequence). Trimming took 5 bases from V and 0 from J; bases not matched to a gene: 9. The CDR3 spans 17 residues. The CDR3 DNA reads as TGTGCCAGTAGTGTAGGACGAGGGACAGGGAGCACAGATACGCAGTATTTT. It codes for CASSVGRGTGSTDTQYF.

The chain carries TRBV27 and TRBJ2-5; 8 positions match TRBD1. This CDR3 contains 14 residues. Germline V lookup: CDR1 MNHEY, CDR2 SMNVEV (reference sequence). V shed 8 bases and J 4 bases; nucleotides not matched to a gene: 9. CDR3 in DNA: TGTGCCAGCGGAATTGGACAGGGAACAGAGACCCAGTACTTC. Its translation is CASGIGQGTETQYF.

This chain uses TRBV5-6 with TRBJ1-2; TRBD1 agrees at 8 bases. The CDR3 is 19 residues long. Germline CDR1 SGHDT, CDR2 YYEEEE. The junction had 14 bases not matched to a gene; V was cut back by 0 bases and J by 1 base. The CDR3 loop is CASSLANSPGGSGNYGYTF. The CDR3 nucleotides read TGTGCCAGCAGCTTGGCCAATAGTCCAGGGGGCTCGGGTAACTATGGCTACACCTTC.

This chain uses TRBV7-9 with TRBJ1-1, with 8 bases identical to TRBD1. The CDR3 is 18 residues long. Germline CDR1 is SEHNR and CDR2 is FQNEAQ (reference sequence). Trimming cost V 1 base and J 1 base; bases outside gene matches: 11. In DNA, the CDR3 is TGTGCCAGCAGCTTAGGTCGGGGCAGGGGGCTTGGGAACACTGAAGCTTTCTTT. The encoded protein is CASSLGRGRGLGNTEAFF.

The chain uses TRBV27 and TRBJ2-7, with D tentatively TRBD2 (5 bases). V shed 3 bases and J shed 2 bases, with 11 bases lying between them. CDR3 length: 14 amino acids. Per germline, CDR1 MNHEY and CDR2 SMNVEV (reference sequence). The CDR3 here is CASSFRGSPYEQYF. DNA for the CDR3: TGTGCCAGCAGTTTTCGAGGGTCCCCCTACGAGCAGTACTTC.

This chain uses TRBV28 with TRBJ2-2; TRBD1 agrees at 9 bases. In germline, CDR1 is MDHEN, CDR2 SYDVKM. The CDR3 has 19 residues. V lost 3 bases to trimming and J lost 1 base; unmatched junction nucleotides: 12. DNA for the CDR3: TGTGCCAGCAGTTTCTTTTATTTTTTGGGACAGGGGAACACCGGGGAGCTGTTTTTT. Translating it yields CASSFFYFLGQGNTGELFF.

This clone came up once. The J gene is TRBJ1-2, the V gene TRBV4-3; the D gene is possibly TRBD1 (6 bases). The length of the CDR3 is 14 residues. The germline CDR1 and CDR2 sequences are LGHNA and YSLEER. Deletions cut 6 bases from V and 8 bases from J, with 19 bases between. The CDR3 DNA reads as TGCGCCAGCAGTTTAGGGGGAGGGCAGCGGGGCTACACCTTC. It translates to CASSLGGGQRGYTF.

CDR3 in DNA: TGTGCCAGCAGCTTAGGAGGTGGTCGGACAGGGCTCGAAGCTTTCTTT. It is translated as CASSLGGGRTGLEAFF. The chain links TRBV7-2 to TRBJ1-1; 8 positions match TRBD1. Germline loops: CDR1 SGHTA, CDR2 FQGNSA. After removal of 1 base from V and 8 bases from J, the junction contained 12 bases not matched to a gene. The CDR3 totals 16 residues.

This clone has a single count. In DNA, the CDR3 is TGTGCCAGCAGAGCCGGGACAGGGGTCACAGATACGCAGTATTTT. It specifies CASRAGTGVTDTQYF. The chain joins TRBV6-5 to TRBJ2-3, with TRBD1 matching 10 bases. V lost 6 bases, J lost 2 bases, and 5 bases stayed unmatched. Germline-derived CDR1 and CDR2 are MNHEY and SVGAGI. The CDR3 is 15 residues long.

This clone was detected a few times. The rearrangement joins TRBV30 to TRBJ1-1, with D uncertain. Trimming shortened V by 1 base and J by 4 bases, and 10 bases separated the two germline ends. Germline loops: CDR1 GTSNPN, CDR2 SVGIG (reference sequence). The CDR3 runs to 13 residues. The CDR3 loop reads CAWSGGFLTEAFF. Here the CDR3 DNA reads TGTGCCTGGAGTGGCGGCTTTCTCACTGAAGCTTTCTTT.

The rearrangement links TRBV4-3 to TRBJ1-2; tentatively, D is TRBD1 (5 bases). Trimming cost V 1 base and J 8 bases, with 26 bases left between them. Germline CDR1 LGHNA, CDR2 YSLEER. This CDR3 contains 18 residues. CDR3 protein: CASSQGTGRGGGVGGYTF. Here the CDR3 DNA reads TGCGCCAGCAGCCAAGGAACTGGTCGCGGGGGTGGGGTGGGGGGCTACACCTTC.

The rearrangement uses TRBV4-3 and TRBJ2-7; possibly TRBD1 for D (8 bases). Trimming removed 4 bases at V and 4 bases at J, with 14 bases between. Germline V CDR1 and CDR2: LGHNA, YSLEER. This CDR3 has 14 amino acids. DNA of the CDR3: TGCGCCAGCAGCCGAGAACAGGGGGGGTACGAGCAGTACTTC. Residues: CASSREQGGYEQYF.

This clone occurred once. The chain has TRBV7-9 and TRBJ2-2; D is perhaps TRBD2 (5 bases). Germline CDR1 is SEHNR and CDR2 is FQNEAQ (reference sequence). V lost 5 bases and J 3 bases, leaving 13 bases between the germline ends. There are 15 residues in the CDR3. For the CDR3, the DNA is TGTGCCAGCAGCCACATAGAGGGCTACACCGGGGAGCTGTTTTTT. Amino acid sequence: CASSHIEGYTGELFF.

The chain employs TRBV7-9 and TRBJ2-5; D remains unclear. The CDR3 has 11 residues. Per the germline V gene, CDR1 is SEHNR and CDR2 is FQNEAQ (reference sequence). The ends were cut back, 4 bases at V and 2 bases at J, with 2 bases in the middle. The CDR3 loop is CASSSQETQYF. CDR3 sequence (DNA): TGTGCCAGCAGCTCACAAGAGACCCAGTACTTC.

The chain is built from TRBV28 and TRBJ2-2, with TRBD2 identical over 7 bases. Germline V gene data show CDR1 as MDHEN and CDR2 as SYDVKM. J was trimmed by 6 bases and V by 4 bases; bases with no gene match: 11. CDR3 size: 16 residues. The CDR3 loop reads CASSSLTSPQAGELFF. The CDR3 DNA reads TGTGCCAGCAGTTCCCTGACTAGCCCCCAGGCCGGGGAGCTGTTTTTT.

The J gene is TRBJ1-2, the V gene TRBV19; 10 bases fit TRBD1. The CDR3 covers 14 residues. CDR1 and CDR2 (germline): LNHDA, SQIVND (reference sequence). The V gene end was trimmed by 3 bases and the J gene end by 5 bases; junction bases not matched to a gene: 3. CDR3 bases: TGTGCCAGTAGTATGGACAGGGGGTTATATGGCTACACCTTC. Translated: CASSMDRGLYGYTF.

This rearrangement joins TRBV27 to TRBJ1-6, with D possibly matching TRBD1 (5 bases). The V gene's germline CDR1 is MNHEY and CDR2 SMNVEV (reference sequence). Trimming shortened V by 6 bases and J by 3 bases, and 21 bases separated the two germline ends. The CDR3 extends over 18 amino acids. The CDR3 loop reads CASRPTSGGNIYNSPLHF. DNA for the CDR3: TGTGCCAGCAGACCCACCTCGGGGGGTAATATCTATAATTCACCCCTCCACTTT.

The rearrangement links TRBV11-2 to TRBJ2-5; D perhaps matches TRBD1 (6 bases). This CDR3 spans 16 amino acids. The ends were cut back, 5 bases at V and 5 bases at J, with 21 bases in the middle. Per germline, CDR1 SGHAT and CDR2 FQNNGV. The CDR3 region is CASSTGTQPPRETQYF. Written as DNA, the CDR3 is TGTGCCAGCAGCACCGGGACACAGCCTCCTCGTGAGACCCAGTACTTC.

CDR3: CASSEMVGTAPYEQYF. The CDR3 DNA follows: TGTGCCAGCAGTGAGATGGTCGGGACTGCTCCCTACGAGCAGTACTTC. The genes are TRBV6-1 and TRBJ2-7; perhaps TRBD2 as D (6 bases). The CDR3 has 16 amino acids. The germline V gene encodes CDR1 MNHNS and CDR2 SASEGT. V lost 3 bases to trimming and J lost 2 bases, with 17 bases between them.

The rearrangement joins TRBV28 to TRBJ1-6; D gene ambiguous. The V end was cut by 3 bases, the J end by 7 bases, with 16 bases between. CDR3 length: 16 amino acids. The germline V gene has CDR1 MDHEN and CDR2 SYDVKM. The CDR3 loop reads CASSFRQVLLNSPLHF. CDR3 bases: TGTGCCAGCAGTTTTAGGCAGGTTTTATTGAATTCACCCCTCCACTTT.

V gene TRBV11-2 combines with J gene TRBJ1-3; D is possibly TRBD1 (6 bases). Trimming took off 6 bases at V and 6 bases at J, with 12 bases between the two ends. This CDR3 is 13 amino acids long. CDR1 is SGHAT and CDR2 is FQNNGV in the germline V gene. CDR3 sequence: CASSQTGLNTIYF. In DNA, the CDR3 is TGTGCCAGCAGTCAAACAGGGCTAAACACCATATATTTT.

This chain connects TRBV15 to TRBJ2-1; 8 bases align to TRBD2. The germline V gene encodes CDR1 LNHNV and CDR2 YYDKDF (reference sequence). The CDR3 loop spans 18 amino acids. V was clipped by 3 bases and J by 0 bases; unmatched bases: 10. CDR3 sequence reads: CATSSDPTSAYSYNEQFF. Written as DNA, the CDR3 is TGTGCCACCAGCAGTGACCCGACTAGCGCCTACTCCTACAATGAGCAGTTCTTC.

This clone was found once. The rearrangement uses TRBV7-9 and TRBJ1-1, with D maybe TRBD1 (6 bases). V was shortened by 5 bases and J by 1 base, with 17 bases between the two germline ends. The CDR3 is 16 amino acids. CDR1 is SEHNR, CDR2 FQNEAQ, per germline (reference sequence). CDR3 in amino acids: CASSPHWTESNTEAFF. In DNA form, the CDR3 reads TGTGCCAGCAGCCCACATTGGACAGAGTCGAACACTGAAGCTTTCTTT. The full variable domain, with the rest looked up from reference TRBV7-9 and TRBJ1-1, is DTGVSQNPRHKITKRGQNVTFRCDPISEHNRLYWYRQTLGQGPEFLTYFQNEAQLEKSRLLSDRFSAERPKGSFSTLEIQRTEQGDSAMYLCASSPHWTESNTEAFFGQGTRLTVV.